Below, 16 T cell receptor beta chains from the same sample are listed, as sequenced in a study of neurological immune-mediated disorders. TCRdb re-analysed the 5' RACE reads in MiXCR, keeping a single row per CDR3 protein. The table has tens of thousands of distinct CDR3 sequences, around 3.9% seen once. The source material was PBMCs. The receptors come from a man aged 25-45 years with multiple sclerosis.

This clonotype was seen many times. The CDR3 nucleotides are TGTGCCAGCAGTTTGGCTAGACACAATGAGCAGTTCTTC. Encoded protein: CASSLARHNEQFF. The genes are TRBV12-3 or TRBV12-4 and TRBJ2-1, with D uncertain. This CDR3 spans 13 amino acids. Between the trimmed V and J ends, which lost 3 bases and 5 bases, there was a span of 8 bases.

The table lists this clonotype with many counts. V gene TRBV20-1 combines with J gene TRBJ2-7, with D uncertain. The CDR3 contains 11 residues. CDR1 and CDR2 (germline): DFQATT, SNEGSKA (reference sequence). Trimming cost V 3 bases and J 3 bases, with 6 bases left between them. Written as DNA, the CDR3 is TGCAGTGCTAGGGAAAACTACGAGCAGTACTTC. Protein sequence: CSARENYEQYF.

This clonotype came up a few times. V gene TRBV3-1 combines with J gene TRBJ1-2; D gene ambiguous. Trimming removed 0 bases from V and 8 bases from J, with 4 bases in between. Per germline, CDR1 LGHDT and CDR2 YNNKEL (reference sequence). CDR3 length equals 11 residues. The CDR3 reads CASSQDSGYTF. The CDR3 coding sequence is TGTGCCAGCAGCCAAGATAGCGGCTACACCTTC.

This clonotype was seen many times. The CDR3 is CSAAQSGELFF. CDR3 DNA sequence: TGCAGTGCTGCTCAGTCGGGGGAGCTGTTTTTT. This chain connects TRBV20-1 to TRBJ2-2, with D uncertain. Germline V gives CDR1 DFQATT, CDR2 SNEGSKA (reference sequence). The CDR3 consists of 11 residues. V was clipped by 5 bases and J by 8 bases, with 9 bases between them.

At least ten counts were recorded for this clonotype. The CDR3 sequence is CASSPWTGRDTEAFF. CDR3 in DNA: TGCGCCAGCAGCCCCTGGACAGGAAGAGACACTGAAGCTTTCTTT. This chain links TRBV5-1 with TRBJ1-1; 7 positions match TRBD1. Germline loops: CDR1 SGHRS, CDR2 YFSETQ. With V trimmed by 4 bases and J by 3 bases, 9 bases remained unmatched. The CDR3 consists of 15 residues.

This clonotype appeared many times. The chain employs TRBV28 and TRBJ1-2; no reliable D call. Germline CDR1 MDHEN, CDR2 SYDVKM. The CDR3 has 12 residues. V dropped 2 bases and J dropped 8 bases, with 9 bases sitting between them. The CDR3 spells CASSLRTLGYTF. As DNA, the CDR3 is TGTGCCAGCAGTTTAAGGACCTTAGGCTACACCTTC.

In its sample, this clonotype was seen many times. The chain links TRBV20-1 to TRBJ2-7; TRBD2 agrees at 10 bases. V dropped 3 bases and J dropped 6; count of bases not matched to a gene: 5. Germline V gives CDR1 DFQATT, CDR2 SNEGSKA (reference sequence). The CDR3 length is 13 residues. The CDR3 is CSARRLAGVEQYF. CDR3 DNA sequence: TGCAGTGCTAGGCGTCTAGCGGGAGTCGAGCAGTACTTC.

This clonotype was counted at least ten times. The V and J genes are TRBV20-1 and TRBJ2-6, with D hard to call. Trimming took 4 bases from V and 0 from J, leaving 10 bases between them. The germline V gene encodes CDR1 DFQATT and CDR2 SNEGSKA (reference sequence). This CDR3 is built from 15 residues. CDR3 protein: CSATAVLSGANVLTF. CDR3 bases: TGCAGTGCTACGGCAGTCCTCTCTGGGGCCAACGTCCTGACTTTC.

This clonotype was observed many times. This sequence joins TRBV12-3 or TRBV12-4 and TRBJ1-1; perhaps TRBD1 as D (5 bases). This CDR3 spans 15 amino acids. Trimming took off 5 bases at V and 4 bases at J, with 17 bases between the two ends. CDR3 nucleotide sequence: TGTGCCAGCAGTCCCCCCAAGGGGCTAGGCACTGAAGCTTTCTTT. This encodes CASSPPKGLGTEAFF.

This clonotype was seen repeatedly, ten times or more. The V call is TRBV20-1, the J call TRBJ1-2; D call uncertain. V was shortened by 0 bases and J by 0 bases, with 5 bases between the two germline ends. The V gene's germline CDR1 is DFQATT and CDR2 SNEGSKA (reference sequence). This CDR3 contains 13 residues. The CDR3 DNA reads TGCAGTGCTAGAGATCAGGCTAACTATGGCTACACCTTC. Translating gives CSARDQANYGYTF.

This clonotype was counted ten times or more. This chain links TRBV20-1 with TRBJ2-2, with a tentative D call TRBD1 (6 bases). CDR1 and CDR2 (germline): DFQATT, SNEGSKA (reference sequence). V was clipped by 3 bases and J by 4 bases, with 24 bases between them. This CDR3 spans 18 amino acids. The CDR3 here is CSASPTDRSGALTGELFF. The CDR3 DNA is TGCAGTGCTAGTCCCACGGACAGATCAGGGGCCCTCACCGGGGAGCTGTTTTTT.

The rearrangement links TRBV28 to TRBJ1-1; D unresolved. This CDR3 has 12 residues. Trimming shortened V by 6 bases and J by 7 bases, and 12 bases separated the two germline ends. Germline CDR1 and CDR2: MDHEN and SYDVKM. The CDR3 loop reads CASRPGGYEAFF. The CDR3 nucleotides read TGTGCCAGCAGGCCGGGAGGCTATGAAGCTTTCTTT.

This clonotype was counted at least ten times. The V call is TRBV6-5, the J call TRBJ1-1; D might be TRBD1 (6 bases). The CDR3 length is 14 residues. The germline V gene encodes CDR1 MNHEY and CDR2 SVGAGI. V was cut by 10 bases and J by 1 base, with 16 bases left in between. CDR3 in DNA: TGTGCCACCTATCCCCGAGGGGGGAACACTGAAGCTTTCTTT. Protein: CATYPRGGNTEAFF.

This clonotype was counted ten times or more. V and J are TRBV29-1 and TRBJ2-1, with 10 nucleotides matching TRBD2. J lost 10 bases, V lost 4 bases, and 13 bases had no gene match. Per the germline V gene, CDR1 is SQVTM and CDR2 is ANQGSEA. The CDR3 spans 15 residues. Written as DNA, the CDR3 is TGCAGCGTTGGGCTCAGGCTAGCGGGAGCTGGGGAGCAGTTCTTC. This translates into CSVGLRLAGAGEQFF.

This clonotype was seen ten or more times. The rearrangement joins TRBV7-9 to TRBJ1-1; a weak D match, TRBD1 (5 bases). The V end was cut by 6 bases, the J end by 3 bases, with 11 bases between. Germline loops: CDR1 SEHNR, CDR2 FQNEAQ (reference sequence). There are 13 residues in the CDR3. The CDR3 region has the DNA TGTGCCAGCAGGGGTGCGGGGGACACTGAAGCTTTCTTT. Translation: CASRGAGDTEAFF.

This clonotype was observed many times. The chain joins TRBV20-1 to TRBJ1-6; TRBD1 matches 12 bases. Germline assignment: CDR1 DFQATT and CDR2 SNEGSKA (reference sequence). This CDR3 has 16 residues. Losses at the gene ends were 6 bases for V and 6 bases for J; bases not matched to a gene: 9. The CDR3 DNA reads as TGCAGTGCAAAGGCGGGACAGGGGGCCGGTAATTCACCCCTCCACTTT. As protein: CSAKAGQGAGNSPLHF.